This TCR beta chain is drawn from a study of blood T cells in healthy people across ages. This clonotype has more than one count but fewer than ten. A second PCR, run for roughly 7 to 11 cycles, used a sample-barcoded 5' primer plus a J-beta primer mix. Using its own MiXCR run on the 5' RACE reads, TCRdb lists one record per CDR3 protein. The table records 550,000 to 750,000 distinct CDR3 sequences, around 21% of them present only once. Isolated per sample were at least 6 million PBMCs. Germline CDR1 LGHNT, CDR2 FRNRAP. The CDR3 is 13 residues long. The clonotype was recovered from a man between 65 and 80 years old in good health. The sequencing sample was made of blood. This rearrangement joins TRBV12-5 to TRBJ2-5; TRBD1 agrees at 7 bases. Judging by the DNA end, TRBJ2-7 fits better; the J call may be wrong. In DNA form, the CDR3 reads TGTGCTAGTGGTTCGGGACAGCCTTACGAGCAGTACTTC. It yields the protein CASGSGQPYEQYF.